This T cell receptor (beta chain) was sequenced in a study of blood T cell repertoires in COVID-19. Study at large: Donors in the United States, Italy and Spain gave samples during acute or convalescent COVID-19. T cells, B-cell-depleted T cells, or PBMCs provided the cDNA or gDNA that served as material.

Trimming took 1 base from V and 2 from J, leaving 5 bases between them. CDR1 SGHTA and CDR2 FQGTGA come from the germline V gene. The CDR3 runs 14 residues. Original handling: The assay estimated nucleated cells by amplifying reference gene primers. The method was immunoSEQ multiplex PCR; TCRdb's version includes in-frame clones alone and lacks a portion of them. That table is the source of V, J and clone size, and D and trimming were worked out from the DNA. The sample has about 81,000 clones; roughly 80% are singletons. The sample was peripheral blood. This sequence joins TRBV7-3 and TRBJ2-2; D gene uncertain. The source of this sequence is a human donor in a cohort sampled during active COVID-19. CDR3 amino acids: CASSLISNTGELFF. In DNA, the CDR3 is TGTGCCAGCAGCTTAATTTCAAACACCGGGGAGCTGTTTTTT.